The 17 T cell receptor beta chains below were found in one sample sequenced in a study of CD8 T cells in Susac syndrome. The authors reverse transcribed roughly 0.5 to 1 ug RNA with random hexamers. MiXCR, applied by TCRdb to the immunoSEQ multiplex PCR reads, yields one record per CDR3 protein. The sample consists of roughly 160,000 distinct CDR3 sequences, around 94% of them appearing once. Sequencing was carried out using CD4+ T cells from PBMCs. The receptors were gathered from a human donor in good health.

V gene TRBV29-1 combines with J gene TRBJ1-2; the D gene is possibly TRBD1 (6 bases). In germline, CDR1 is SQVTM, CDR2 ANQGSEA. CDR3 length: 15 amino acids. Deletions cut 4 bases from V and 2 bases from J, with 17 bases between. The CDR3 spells CSVGIIQGPNYGYTF. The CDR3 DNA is TGCAGCGTTGGGATCATCCAGGGGCCCAACTATGGCTACACCTTC. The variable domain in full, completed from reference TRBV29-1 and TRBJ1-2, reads SAVISQKPSRDICQRGTSLTIQCQVDSQVTMMFWYRQQPGQSLTLIATANQGSEATYESGFVIDKFPISRPNLTFSTLTVSNMSPEDSSIYLCSVGIIQGPNYGYTFGSGTRLTVV.

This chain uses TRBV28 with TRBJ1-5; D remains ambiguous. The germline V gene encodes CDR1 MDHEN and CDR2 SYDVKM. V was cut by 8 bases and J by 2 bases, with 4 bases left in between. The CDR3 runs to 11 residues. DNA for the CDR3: TGTGCCAGCCAGGGCAATCAGCCCCAGCATTTT. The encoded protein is CASQGNQPQHF.

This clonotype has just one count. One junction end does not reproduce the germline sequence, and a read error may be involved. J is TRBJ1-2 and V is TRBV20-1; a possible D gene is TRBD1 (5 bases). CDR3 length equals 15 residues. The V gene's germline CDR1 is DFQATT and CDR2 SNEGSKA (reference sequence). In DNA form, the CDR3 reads TGCAGTGCTGGAGATTGGGGACTAAGTAAAGATGGCTACACCTTC. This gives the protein CSAGDWGLSKDGYTF.

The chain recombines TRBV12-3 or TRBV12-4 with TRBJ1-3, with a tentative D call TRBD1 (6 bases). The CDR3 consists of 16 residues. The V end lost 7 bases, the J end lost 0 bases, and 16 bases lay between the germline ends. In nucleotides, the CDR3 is TGTGCCAGCAATCCGGGACAAATTTACTCTGGAAACACCATATATTTT. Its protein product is CASNPGQIYSGNTIYF.

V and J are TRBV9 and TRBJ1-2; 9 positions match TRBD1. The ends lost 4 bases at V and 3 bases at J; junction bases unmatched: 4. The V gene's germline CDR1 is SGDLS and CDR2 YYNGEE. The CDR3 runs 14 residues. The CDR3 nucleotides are TGTGCCAGCAGCAACCGGGACAGGGACTATGGCTACACCTTC. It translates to CASSNRDRDYGYTF.

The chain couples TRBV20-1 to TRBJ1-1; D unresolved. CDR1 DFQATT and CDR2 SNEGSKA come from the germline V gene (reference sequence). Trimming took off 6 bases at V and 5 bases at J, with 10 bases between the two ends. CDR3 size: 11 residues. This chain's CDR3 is CSALRRTEAFF. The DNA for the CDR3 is TGCAGTGCCCTACGGAGAACTGAAGCTTTCTTT.

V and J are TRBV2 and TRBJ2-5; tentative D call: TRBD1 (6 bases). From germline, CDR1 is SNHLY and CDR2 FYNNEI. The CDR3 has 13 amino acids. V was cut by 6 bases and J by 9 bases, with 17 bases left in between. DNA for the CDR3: TGTGCCAGCAGCACGGGACACCCAGGGGCCCAGTACTTC. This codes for CASSTGHPGAQYF.

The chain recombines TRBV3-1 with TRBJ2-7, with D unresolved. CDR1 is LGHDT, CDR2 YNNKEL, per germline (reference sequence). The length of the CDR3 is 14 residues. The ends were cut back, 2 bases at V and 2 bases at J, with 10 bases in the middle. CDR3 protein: CASSQSSSAYEQYF. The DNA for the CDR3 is TGTGCCAGCAGCCAAAGTTCTTCGGCCTACGAGCAGTACTTC.

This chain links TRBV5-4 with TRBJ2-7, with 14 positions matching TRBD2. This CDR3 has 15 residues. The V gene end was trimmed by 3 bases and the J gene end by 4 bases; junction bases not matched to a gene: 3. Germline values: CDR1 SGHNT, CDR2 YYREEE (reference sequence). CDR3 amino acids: CASSSGLAGGYEQYF. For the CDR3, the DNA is TGTGCCAGCAGCTCCGGACTAGCGGGGGGATACGAGCAGTACTTC.

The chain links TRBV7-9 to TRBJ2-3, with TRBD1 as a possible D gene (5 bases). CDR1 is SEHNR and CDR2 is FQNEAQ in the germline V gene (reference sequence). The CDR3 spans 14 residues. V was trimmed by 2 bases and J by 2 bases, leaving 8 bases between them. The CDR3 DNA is TGTGCCAGCAGCTTAAGGGGCAACACAGATACGCAGTATTTT. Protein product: CASSLRGNTDTQYF.

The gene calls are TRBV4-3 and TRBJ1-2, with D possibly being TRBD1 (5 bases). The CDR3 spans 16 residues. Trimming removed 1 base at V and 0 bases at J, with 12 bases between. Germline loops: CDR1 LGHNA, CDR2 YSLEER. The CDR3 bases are TGCGCCAGCAGCCAAGGGGCCCAGGGAACTAACTATGGCTACACCTTC. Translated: CASSQGAQGTNYGYTF.

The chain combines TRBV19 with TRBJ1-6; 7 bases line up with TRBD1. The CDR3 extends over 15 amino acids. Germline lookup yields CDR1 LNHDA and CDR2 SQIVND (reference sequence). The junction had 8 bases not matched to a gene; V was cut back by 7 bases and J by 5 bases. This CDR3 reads CASNEDRANNSPLHF. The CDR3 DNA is TGTGCCAGTAACGAAGACAGGGCAAATAATTCACCCCTCCACTTT. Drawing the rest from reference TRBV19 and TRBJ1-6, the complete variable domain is DGGITQSPKYLFRKEGQNVTLSCEQNLNHDAMYWYRQDPGQGLRLIYYSQIVNDFQKGDIAEGYSVSREKKESFPLTVTSAQKNPTAFYLCASNEDRANNSPLHFGNGTRLTVT.

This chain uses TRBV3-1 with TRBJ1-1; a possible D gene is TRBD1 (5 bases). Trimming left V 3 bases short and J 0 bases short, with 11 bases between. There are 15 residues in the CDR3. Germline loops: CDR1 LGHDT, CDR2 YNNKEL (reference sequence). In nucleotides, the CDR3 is TGTGCCAGCAGCCAGGGCAGGGTTCTGAACACTGAAGCTTTCTTT. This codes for CASSQGRVLNTEAFF. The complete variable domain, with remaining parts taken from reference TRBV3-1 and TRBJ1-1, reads DTAVSQTPKYLVTQMGNDKSIKCEQNLGHDTMYWYKQDSKKFLKIMFSYNNKELIINETVPNRFSPKSPDKAHLNLHINSLELGDSAVYFCASSQGRVLNTEAFFGQGTRLTVV.

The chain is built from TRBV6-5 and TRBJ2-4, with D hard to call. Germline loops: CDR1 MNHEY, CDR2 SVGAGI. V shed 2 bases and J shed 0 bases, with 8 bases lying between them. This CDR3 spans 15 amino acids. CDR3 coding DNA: TGTGCCAGCAGTTACGTGGCCCCAGCCAAAAACATTCAGTACTTC. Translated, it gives CASSYVAPAKNIQYF.

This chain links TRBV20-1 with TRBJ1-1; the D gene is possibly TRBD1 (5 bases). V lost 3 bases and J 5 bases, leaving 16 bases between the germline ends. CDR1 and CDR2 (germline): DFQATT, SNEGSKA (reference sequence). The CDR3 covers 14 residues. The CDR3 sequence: CSARETAGWTEAFF. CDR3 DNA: TGCAGTGCTAGGGAGACAGCCGGATGGACTGAAGCTTTCTTT.

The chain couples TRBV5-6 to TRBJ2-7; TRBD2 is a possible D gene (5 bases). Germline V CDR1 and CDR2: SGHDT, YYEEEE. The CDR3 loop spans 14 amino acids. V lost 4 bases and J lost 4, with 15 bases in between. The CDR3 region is CASSPRFGGYEQYF. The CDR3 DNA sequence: TGTGCCAGCAGCCCCCGGTTTGGCGGGTACGAGCAGTACTTC.

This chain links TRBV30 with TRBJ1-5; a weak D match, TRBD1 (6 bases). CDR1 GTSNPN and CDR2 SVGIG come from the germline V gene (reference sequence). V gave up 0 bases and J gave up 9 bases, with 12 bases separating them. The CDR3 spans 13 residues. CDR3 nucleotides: TGTGCCTGGAGTGTTTTGATACAGGGGCCCCAGCATTTT. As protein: CAWSVLIQGPQHF.